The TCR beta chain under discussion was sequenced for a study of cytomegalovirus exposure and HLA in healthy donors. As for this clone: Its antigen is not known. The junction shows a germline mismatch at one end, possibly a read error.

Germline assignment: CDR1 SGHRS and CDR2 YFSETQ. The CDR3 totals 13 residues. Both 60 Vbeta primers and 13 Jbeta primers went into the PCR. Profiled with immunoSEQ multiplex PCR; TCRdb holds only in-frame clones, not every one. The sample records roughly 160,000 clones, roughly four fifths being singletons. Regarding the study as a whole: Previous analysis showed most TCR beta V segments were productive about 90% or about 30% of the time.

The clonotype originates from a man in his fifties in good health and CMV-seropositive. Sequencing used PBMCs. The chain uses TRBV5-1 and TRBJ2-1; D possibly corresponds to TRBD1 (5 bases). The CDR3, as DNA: TGCGCCAGCAGCTTGGCCAGGGTCAATGAGCAGCTCTTC. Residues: CASSLARVNEQLF. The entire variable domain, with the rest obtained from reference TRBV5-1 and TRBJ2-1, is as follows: KAGVTQTPRYLIKTRGQQVTLSCSPISGHRSVSWYQQTPGQGLQFLFEYFSETQRNKGNFPGRFSGRQFSNSRSEMNVSTLELGDSALYLCASSLARVNEQLFGPGTRLTVL.